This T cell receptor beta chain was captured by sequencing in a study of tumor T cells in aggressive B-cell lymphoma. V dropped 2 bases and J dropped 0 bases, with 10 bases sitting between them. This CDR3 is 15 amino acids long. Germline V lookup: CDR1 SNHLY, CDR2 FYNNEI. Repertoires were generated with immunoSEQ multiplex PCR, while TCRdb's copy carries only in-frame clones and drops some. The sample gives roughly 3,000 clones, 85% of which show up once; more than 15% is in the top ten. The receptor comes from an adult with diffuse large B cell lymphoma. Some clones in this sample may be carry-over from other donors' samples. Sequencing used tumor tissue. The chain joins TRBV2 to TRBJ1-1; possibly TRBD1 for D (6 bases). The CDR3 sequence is CASSEFQGMNTEAFF. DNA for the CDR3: TGTGCCAGCAGTGAATTTCAGGGGATGAACACTGAAGCTTTCTTT.